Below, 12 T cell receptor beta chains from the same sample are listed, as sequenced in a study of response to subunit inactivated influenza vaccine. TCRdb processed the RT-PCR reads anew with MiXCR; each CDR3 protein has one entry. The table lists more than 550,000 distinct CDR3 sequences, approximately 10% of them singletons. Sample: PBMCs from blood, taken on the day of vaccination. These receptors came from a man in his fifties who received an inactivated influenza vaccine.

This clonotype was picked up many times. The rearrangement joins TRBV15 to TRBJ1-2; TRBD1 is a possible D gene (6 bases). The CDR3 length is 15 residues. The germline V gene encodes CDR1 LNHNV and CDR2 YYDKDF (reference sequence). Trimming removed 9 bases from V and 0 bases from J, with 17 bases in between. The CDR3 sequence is CATRQDIGSNYGYTF. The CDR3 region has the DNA TGTGCCACAAGACAGGACATAGGATCTAACTATGGCTACACCTTC.

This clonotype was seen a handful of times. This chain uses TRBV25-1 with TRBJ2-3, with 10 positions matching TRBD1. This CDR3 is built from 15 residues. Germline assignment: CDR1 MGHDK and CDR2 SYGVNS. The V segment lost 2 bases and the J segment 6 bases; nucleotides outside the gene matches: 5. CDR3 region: CASSELGTGVDTQYF. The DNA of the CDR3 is TGTGCCAGCAGTGAACTCGGGACAGGGGTGGATACGCAGTATTTT.

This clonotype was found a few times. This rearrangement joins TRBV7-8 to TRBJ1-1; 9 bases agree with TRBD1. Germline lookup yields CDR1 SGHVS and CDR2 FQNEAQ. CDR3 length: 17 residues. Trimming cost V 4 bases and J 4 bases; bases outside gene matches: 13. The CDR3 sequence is CASSSPGQGSSGTEAFF. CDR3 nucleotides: TGTGCCAGCAGCTCCCCGGGACAGGGCTCTTCAGGCACTGAAGCTTTCTTT.

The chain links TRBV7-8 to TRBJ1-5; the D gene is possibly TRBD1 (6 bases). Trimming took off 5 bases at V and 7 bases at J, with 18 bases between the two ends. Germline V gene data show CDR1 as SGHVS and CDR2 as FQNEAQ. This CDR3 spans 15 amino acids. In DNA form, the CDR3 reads TGTGCCAGCAGCAGAACCTCAGGGGTTCGGCAGCCCCAGCATTTT. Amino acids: CASSRTSGVRQPQHF.

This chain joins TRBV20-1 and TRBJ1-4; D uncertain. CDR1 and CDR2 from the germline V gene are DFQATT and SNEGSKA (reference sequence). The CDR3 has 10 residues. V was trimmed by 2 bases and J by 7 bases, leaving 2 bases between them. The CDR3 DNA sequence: TGCAGTGCTAGATTTGAAAAACTGTTTTTT. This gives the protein CSARFEKLFF.

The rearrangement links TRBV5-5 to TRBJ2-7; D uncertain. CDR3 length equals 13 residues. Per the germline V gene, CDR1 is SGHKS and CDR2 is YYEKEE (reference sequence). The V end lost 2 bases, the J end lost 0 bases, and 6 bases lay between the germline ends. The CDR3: CASSFYGSYEQYF. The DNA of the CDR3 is TGTGCCAGCAGCTTCTATGGCTCCTACGAGCAGTACTTC. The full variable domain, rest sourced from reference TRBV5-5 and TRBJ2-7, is DAGVTQSPTHLIKTRGQQVTLRCSPISGHKSVSWYQQVLGQGPQFIFQYYEKEERGRGNFPDRFSARQFPNYSSELNVNALLLGDSALYLCASSFYGSYEQYFGPGTRLTVT.

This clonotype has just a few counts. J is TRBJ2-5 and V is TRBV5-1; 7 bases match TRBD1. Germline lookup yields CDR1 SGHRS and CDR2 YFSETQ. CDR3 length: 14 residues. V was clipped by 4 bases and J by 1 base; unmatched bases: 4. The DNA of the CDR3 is TGCGCCAGCAGCACCGGGACAGCCCAAGAGACCCAGTACTTC. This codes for CASSTGTAQETQYF. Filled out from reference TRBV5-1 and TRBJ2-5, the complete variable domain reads KAGVTQTPRYLIKTRGQQVTLSCSPISGHRSVSWYQQTPGQGLQFLFEYFSETQRNKGNFPGRFSGRQFSNSRSEMNVSTLELGDSALYLCASSTGTAQETQYFGPGTRLLVL.

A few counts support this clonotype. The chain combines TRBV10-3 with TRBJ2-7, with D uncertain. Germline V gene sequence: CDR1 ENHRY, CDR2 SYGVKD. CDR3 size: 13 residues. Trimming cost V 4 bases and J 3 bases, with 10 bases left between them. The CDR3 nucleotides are TGTGCCATCAGTGGTACAGAAAACTACGAGCAGTACTTC. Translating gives CAISGTENYEQYF.

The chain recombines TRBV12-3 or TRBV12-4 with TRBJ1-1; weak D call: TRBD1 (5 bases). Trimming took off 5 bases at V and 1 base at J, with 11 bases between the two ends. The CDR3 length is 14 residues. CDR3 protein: CASSRKGTNTEAFF. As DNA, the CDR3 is TGTGCCAGCAGTCGAAAGGGGACGAACACTGAAGCTTTCTTT.

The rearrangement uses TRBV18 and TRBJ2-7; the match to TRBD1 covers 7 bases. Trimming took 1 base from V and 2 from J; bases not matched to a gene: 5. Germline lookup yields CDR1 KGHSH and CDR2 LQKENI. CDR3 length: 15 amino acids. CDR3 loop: CASSPRTGPAYEQYF. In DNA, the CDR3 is TGTGCCAGCTCACCACGGACAGGACCAGCCTACGAGCAGTACTTC.

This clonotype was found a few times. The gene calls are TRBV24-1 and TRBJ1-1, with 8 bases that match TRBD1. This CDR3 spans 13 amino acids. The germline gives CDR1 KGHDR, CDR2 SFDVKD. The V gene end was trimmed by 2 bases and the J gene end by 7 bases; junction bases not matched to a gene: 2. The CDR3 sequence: CATSDSGGFEAFF. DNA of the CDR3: TGTGCCACCAGTGATTCAGGGGGCTTTGAAGCTTTCTTT.

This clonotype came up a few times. The chain's CDR3 is CASSEGRETYGYTF. The CDR3 DNA reads as TGTGCCAGCTCAGAGGGACGGGAGACCTATGGCTACACCTTC. The chain links TRBV18 to TRBJ1-2; possibly TRBD1 for D (5 bases). Germline CDR1 and CDR2: KGHSH and LQKENI. V was trimmed by 5 bases and J by 4 bases, leaving 14 bases between them. CDR3 size: 14 residues.